This T cell receptor beta chain was recorded in a study of blood T cell repertoires in COVID-19. Study background: Samples representing acute and convalescent COVID-19 were sourced from the United States, Italy and Spain. T cells, B-cell-depleted T cells, or PBMCs supplied cDNA or gDNA.

Per the study methods: Nucleated cell counts were estimated from reference gene primer amplification. Sequencing used immunoSEQ multiplex PCR; TCRdb keeps in-frame clones, though not all of them. The DNA gave D and trimming, while V, J and clone size come from that table. This sample has tens of thousands of clones; approximately 86% occur once, and the top ten carry approximately 4.3%. Trimming shortened V by 3 bases and J by 3 bases, and 6 bases separated the two germline ends. CDR1 is SGHVS and CDR2 is FQNEAQ in the germline V gene. This CDR3 has 13 residues. Sequencing was done on a sample of peripheral blood. The TCR comes from a man in his 60s with acute or convalescent COVID-19. The chain recombines TRBV7-8 with TRBJ1-5, with D possibly being TRBD1 (5 bases). CDR3 protein: CASSLTDNQPQHF. The CDR3 nucleotides read TGTGCCAGCAGCTTGACAGACAATCAGCCCCAGCATTTT.